This T cell receptor beta chain was recorded in a study of blood T cell repertoires in COVID-19 (dated by TCRdb to 2020 to 2021). For the study in its entirety: Samples covering the acute and convalescent phases of COVID-19 were provided by collaborators in the United States, Italy and Spain. Sample metadata almost always included a de-identified subject ID, COVID-19 status, age in years and sex. Samples were obtained from the ongoing ImmuneRACE study (first 160 participants) and from 1,200 or so subjects provided by 6 global collaborators. HLA class I and class II types, where available, came from metadata supplied by the sample provider rather than from assay-based typing. The prospective study material was composed of cDNA or gDNA derived from T cells, B-cell-depleted T cells, or PBMCs. The repertoires were made available in a free public database intended to serve as a resource for research on the immune response to SARS-CoV-2. The dataset comprised deeply sampled blood TCRbeta repertoires from subjects exposed to, actively infected with, or recovered from COVID-19. What the study reported, not specific to this receptor: The quantity of clinical and demographic metadata differed by source and by participant and was supplied without curation.

Participants in the prospective study were aged about 18 to 95 years, lived in 20 to 25 United States geographic areas, and enrolled through a virtual design. Cohort assignment in the prospective study relied on participant-reported clinical history from a screening survey and a study questionnaire. Recovered participants in ImmuneRACE Cohort 3 were defined by two consecutive negative NP/OP PCR tests, clearance by a healthcare professional, or resolution of symptoms. In the prospective study, whole blood, serum and a nasopharyngeal or oropharyngeal swab were collected from each participant by mobile phlebotomists. Participants in the prospective study had the option to provide additional blood draws and questionnaires over an approximately two-month period. Prospective study blood samples were shipped either frozen or at room temperature before DNA extraction. Notes on this clone: Its antigen is still unknown. No per-base quality is available; no much larger clone lies one base away.

TCRbeta CDR3 regions were amplified from genomic DNA by means of the immunoSEQ Assay, a bias-controlled multiplex PCR. From the authors' description of their analysis: The number of nucleated cells in each sample was estimated from the amplification of reference gene primers within the assay. To quantify the absolute abundance of each unique TCRbeta CDR3 rearrangement, sequence reads were collapsed and filtered. Productive Simpson clonality was computed per sample as the square root of Simpson's diversity index over productive rearrangements. Entries here come from immuneACCESS through TCRdb and include only in-frame sequences with V and J called. Some clones fail to appear in such tables; in the studies checked, an unresolved V gene covers under half of the shortfall, and the cause of the remainder is unknown. V, J and clone size were drawn from that table, and D and trimming were deduced from the DNA. The table for this sample lists under 300,000 clones; less than 90% of them were counted only once. Clones ranked in the top ten supply 3% of the sample.

V gives up 4 bases and J gives up 7 bases, and the segment between their germline ends measures 17 bases. Measured from the cysteine to the phenylalanine, the CDR3 is 14 residues long. Only CDR3 DNA is held: 42 bases, read in frame from base 1. Looking up the germline V gene yields CDR1 SGHRS and CDR2 YFSETQ. The sequence came from a woman aged 50 to 60 who had recovered from COVID-19. The sequencing sample was made of PBMCs or T cells enriched from blood (not recorded which). This chain is built from TRBV5-1 and TRBJ1-1; the D gene cannot be resolved reliably. CDR3 loop: CASSPSPPHSEAFF. The nucleotides read TGCGCCAGCAGCCCCTCCCCTCCGCACAGTGAAGCTTTCTTT. With all but the CDR3 taken from the reference TRBV5-1 and TRBJ1-1 genes, the full variable domain is: KAGVTQTPRYLIKTRGQQVTLSCSPISGHRSVSWYQQTPGQGLQFLFEYFSETQRNKGNFPGRFSGRQFSNSRSEMNVSTLELGDSALYLCASSPSPPHSEAFFGQGTRLTVV.